The rows below give T cell receptor beta chains drawn from one sample of a study of glioma-infiltrating T cells after dendritic cell vaccination. Sequencing used immunoSEQ multiplex PCR; TCRdb keeps in-frame clones, though not all of them. Of under 130,000 clones in the sample, around 87% were seen once. Here the sequenced sample was blood, taken after dendritic cell vaccination. The receptor set was obtained from a human donor with glioblastoma. Both conserved end residues are part of each CDR3. D genes are given only for firm matches. Not every row has a clone size; where given, it reads once, few, many or a size class.

. . TRBJ2-7 TRBV14 TGTGCCAGCAGCCAAGGGATAGCTACAAGCTCCTACGAGCAGTACTTC CASSQGIATSSYEQYF
. . TRBJ2-7 TRBV4-1 TGCGCCAGCAGCCTCCAACAGGGCTACGAGCAGTACTTC CASSLQQGYEQYF
once . TRBJ2-4 TRBV7-3 TGTGCCAGCAGCTCTACCCTCTCGGGCATTCAGTACTTC CASSSTLSGIQYF
. . TRBJ1-1 TRBV6-5 TGTGCCAGCAGTTCCCCCGTCGGCACTGAAGCTTTCTTT CASSSPVGTEAFF
few TRBD1 TRBJ1-2 TRBV11-2 TGTGCCAGCAGCTTAGATCAGGAGACAGGGAACTATGGCTACACCTTC CASSLDQETGNYGYTF
. TRBD1 TRBJ2-2 TRBV30 TGTGCCTGGCACCCCAGGGGGCGAAATAACGGGGAGCTGTTTTTT CAWHPRGRNNGELFF
. TRBD2 TRBJ2-5 TRBV27 TGTGCCAGCAGTTTATTGGGACTAGCGCAACAAGAGACCCAGTACTTC CASSLLGLAQQETQYF
once . TRBJ1-6 TRBV9 TGTGCCAGCAGCTCCGGCCGGGACACCAATTCACCCCTCCACTTT CASSSGRDTNSPLHF
once TRBD1 TRBJ1-2 TRBV19 TGTGCCAGTAGAACGAGGACAGGGGGCGACTATGGCTACACCTTC CASRTRTGGDYGYTF
once . TRBJ1-6 TRBV5-1 TGCGCCAGCAGCCCGGGCCCCGGTCAGAGGGATTCACCCCTCCACTTT CASSPGPGQRDSPLHF
. . TRBJ1-3 TRBV9 TGTGCCAGCAACAGGGATAGCTCTGGAAACACCATATATTTT CASNRDSSGNTIYF
. TRBD2 TRBJ2-1 TRBV5-6 TGTGCCAGCAGCCGTCTGACTAGCGGGAGGGACAATGAGCAGTTCTTC CASSRLTSGRDNEQFF
. TRBD2 TRBJ2-3 TRBV29-1 TGCAGCGTCCGGACTAGCGGCGCCCGGGATACGCAGTATTTT CSVRTSGARDTQYF
few . TRBJ1-2 TRBV11-2 TGTGCCAGCAGCTACGGACAGCGCTATGGCTACACCTTC CASSYGQRYGYTF
. TRBD2 TRBJ2-5 TRBV19 TGTGCCAGTAGCCCATCAATGGGGGGGGGTTCCCAAGAGACCCAGTACTTC CASSPSMGGGSQETQYF
. . TRBJ1-2 TRBV5-6 TGTGCCAGCAGCCGGGACACAACTAACTATGGCTACACCTTC CASSRDTTNYGYTF
. TRBD2 TRBJ2-1 TRBV5-1 TGCGCCAGCAATGAGGGTAGCGGGAGCTACAATGAGCAGTTCTTC CASNEGSGSYNEQFF
. . TRBJ2-1 TRBV9 TGTGCCAGCAGCGACTTGAACAATGAGCAGTTCTTC CASSDLNNEQFF
. TRBD1 TRBJ2-7 TRBV6-5 TGTGCCAGCAAGCGACAGGGGGCAGGCGAGCAGTACTTC CASKRQGAGEQYF
. TRBD1 TRBJ2-7 TRBV7-6 TGTGCCAGCAGCCCGCCGGGACAGGCCTACGAGCAGTACTTC CASSPPGQAYEQYF
. TRBD1 TRBJ2-7 TRBV7-2 TGTGCCAGCAGCCCCGCCCCAGGGGGCTACGAGCAGTACTTC CASSPAPGGYEQYF
. . TRBJ2-1 TRBV7-3 TGTGCCAGCAGCTTAACGCGAGGCAGGGGCTACAATGAGCAGTTCTTC CASSLTRGRGYNEQFF
few . TRBJ1-1 TRBV29-1 TGCAGCGTTGAATCCCCTCTAAACACTGAAGCTTTCTTT CSVESPLNTEAFF
. TRBD2 TRBJ2-1 TRBV19 TGTGCCAGTAGTAACTCCCCGACTAGCTTGCGTGGCAATGAGCAGTTCTTC CASSNSPTSLRGNEQFF
. . TRBJ1-2 TRBV28 TGTGCCAGTACTCGGAGTAACTATGGCTACACCTTC CASTRSNYGYTF
. TRBD1 TRBJ2-5 TRBV2 TGTGCCAGCAGTCGAAGACAGGGGTCACAAGAGACCCAGTACTTC CASSRRQGSQETQYF
. TRBD1 TRBJ2-7 TRBV11-3 TGTGCCAGCAGCCTAGGACAGGGACCCTACGAGCAGTACTTC CASSLGQGPYEQYF
few . TRBJ2-3 TRBV19 TGTGCCAGTAGGGTCACCGGGACACGGGGCACAGATACGCAGTATTTT CASRVTGTRGTDTQYF
. TRBD2 TRBJ2-4 TRBV6-6 TGTGCCAGCGGCTTCGGGGGAGGGCGGAACATTCAGTACTTC CASGFGGGRNIQYF
. . TRBJ2-5 TRBV5-1 TGCGCCAGCAGCTTGGATAGGGGGAGCGAGACCCAGTACTTC CASSLDRGSETQYF
. . TRBJ1-6 TRBV7-6 TGTGCCAGCAGCTTAGAGGCGGGGGGCCTGAGCTCCTATAATTCACCCCTCCATTTT CASSLEAGGLSSYNSPLHF
. . TRBJ1-2 TRBV25-1 TGTGCCAGCAGTGAAGGTCAGGGGTATGGCTACACCTTC CASSEGQGYGYTF
. TRBD2 TRBJ2-1 TRBV30 TGTGCCTGGAGTACACTAGCGGGAGCTAATGAGCAGTTCTTC CAWSTLAGANEQFF
. . TRBJ1-2 TRBV5-5 TGTGCCAGCAGCTTGGGCAGGGATTCTAACTATGGCTACACCTTC CASSLGRDSNYGYTF
. TRBD2 TRBJ2-5 TRBV5-4 TGTGCCAGCAGCTTGCCCGGGAGGGCCGAGACCCAGTACTTC CASSLPGRAETQYF
. TRBD1 TRBJ2-7 TRBV7-9 TGTGCCAGCAGCTTGAGCACAGGGGATATACACGAGCAGTACTTC CASSLSTGDIHEQYF
. TRBD2 TRBJ2-5 TRBV19 TGTGCCAGTAGTATAGGGGGACTAGCGGTCCAAGAGACCCAGTACTTC CASSIGGLAVQETQYF
. . TRBJ2-3 TRBV28 TGTGCCGGACGAAAACAGGGCACAGATACGCAGTATTTT CAGRKQGTDTQYF
. . TRBJ1-6 TRBV19 TGTGCCAGTTCCGGGCTCAGGGATTCACCCCTCCACTTT CASSGLRDSPLHF
. . TRBJ1-4 TRBV5-1 TGCGCCAGCAGCTTGTATTCTCTCCAGGGCGGTGGAGAAAAACTGTTTTTT CASSLYSLQGGGEKLFF
. TRBD2 TRBJ2-5 TRBV5-4 TGTGCCTCAGCCACGAAGCGGGAGCAAGAGACCCAGTACTTC CASATKREQETQYF
. . TRBJ2-2 TRBV7-9 TGTGCCAGCAGCACGACAGAATTGAACACCGGGGAGCTGTTTTTT CASSTTELNTGELFF
. TRBD2 TRBJ2-5 TRBV30 TGTGCCTGGAGTGTCGGGACTAGAGCGGAGACCCAGTACTTC CAWSVGTRAETQYF
. . TRBJ2-7 TRBV20-1 TGCAGTGCCCTAGACCCCTACGAGCAGTACTTC CSALDPYEQYF
. TRBD1 TRBJ1-1 TRBV15 TGTGCCACCAGCCCGGACAGGGCGCGAGCCTACACTGAAGCTTTCTTT CATSPDRARAYTEAFF
. . TRBJ1-2 TRBV19 TGTGCCAGTAACACCCGGCCGGGGGATTATGGCTACACCTTC CASNTRPGDYGYTF
. TRBD1 TRBJ2-5 TRBV5-1 TGCGCCAGCAGCTCCGGGACAGGGTATTTTCTAGAGACCCAGTACTTC CASSSGTGYFLETQYF
. TRBD2 TRBJ2-1 TRBV9 TGTGCCAGCAGTCTAGCGGACTACAATGAGCAGTTCTTC CASSLADYNEQFF
. TRBD2 TRBJ2-1 TRBV5-1 TGCGCCAGCAGCTTTGGACCCCTAGCGGGGCAAAACAATGAGCAGTTCTTC CASSFGPLAGQNNEQFF
. . TRBJ1-5 TRBV30 TGTGCCTGGAGTGCAAATTCGCAGGGGAGCAATCAGCCCCAGCATTTT CAWSANSQGSNQPQHF
. TRBD2 TRBJ2-1 TRBV5-1 TGCGCCAGCAGCGAGCGCGGCGGGAGCGTCGATGAGCAGTTCTTC CASSERGGSVDEQFF
. . TRBJ2-1 TRBV4-1 TGCGCCAGCAGCCAAGGGTTGCGGGGTTTAGGCAATGAGCAGTTCTTC CASSQGLRGLGNEQFF
. . TRBJ1-5 TRBV5-5 TGTGCCAGCAGCACGTATAGCAATCAGCTCCAGCATTTT CASSTYSNQLQHF
. TRBD1 TRBJ1-2 TRBV29-1 TGCAGCGTTGAATCAAGCCCGGGGACAGGGGGCGACTATGGCTACACCTTC CSVESSPGTGGDYGYTF